The present TCR beta chain was sequenced within a study of cytomegalovirus exposure and HLA in healthy donors. Across the study: A later analysis reported the 120 or so validation repertoires used the same platform as the 666 first-cohort repertoires.

Study outcomes and limitations: Cytomegalovirus status, reportedly, was diagnosed with high specificity and sensitivity by the classifier. Cytomegalovirus association was assigned to 170 or so TCR beta chains. Despite most TCR sequences being rare, some public TCRs occurred in many donors.

The V gene lost 2 bases and the J gene lost 4 bases, with 14 bases spanning the gap. This CDR3 has 16 amino acids. CDR1 and CDR2 (germline): KGHSH, LQKENI. In regard to this clone: Its cognate antigen is unknown.

Data came from immunoSEQ multiplex PCR; TCRdb stores just in-frame clones and leaves some out. The data contain about 200,000 clones, 80% to 90% of them singletons. Sequenced material: PBMCs. The chain combines TRBV18 with TRBJ2-2; D might be TRBD2 (7 bases). The TCR comes from a woman between 18 and 30 years old in good health and CMV-seropositive. For the CDR3, the DNA is TGTGCCAGCTCACCAGGCGGGGGCTCGGGCACCGGGGAGCTGTTTTTT. This gives the protein CASSPGGGSGTGELFF.